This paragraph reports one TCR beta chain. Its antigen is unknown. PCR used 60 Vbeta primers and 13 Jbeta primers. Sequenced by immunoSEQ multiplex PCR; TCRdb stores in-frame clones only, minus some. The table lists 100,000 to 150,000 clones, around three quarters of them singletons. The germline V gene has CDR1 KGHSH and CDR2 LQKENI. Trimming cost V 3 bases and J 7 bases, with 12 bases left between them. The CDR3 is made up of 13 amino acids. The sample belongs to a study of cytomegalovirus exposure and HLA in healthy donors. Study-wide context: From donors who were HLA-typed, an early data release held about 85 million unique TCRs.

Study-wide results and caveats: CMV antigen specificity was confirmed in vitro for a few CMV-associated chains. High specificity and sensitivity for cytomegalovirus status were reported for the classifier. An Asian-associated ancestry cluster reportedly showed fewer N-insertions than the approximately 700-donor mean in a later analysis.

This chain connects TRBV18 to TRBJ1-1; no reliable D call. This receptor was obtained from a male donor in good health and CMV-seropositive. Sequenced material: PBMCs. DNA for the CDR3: TGTGCCAGCTCACCCGGGAGAGCGGGTGAAGCTTTCTTT. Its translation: CASSPGRAGEAFF.